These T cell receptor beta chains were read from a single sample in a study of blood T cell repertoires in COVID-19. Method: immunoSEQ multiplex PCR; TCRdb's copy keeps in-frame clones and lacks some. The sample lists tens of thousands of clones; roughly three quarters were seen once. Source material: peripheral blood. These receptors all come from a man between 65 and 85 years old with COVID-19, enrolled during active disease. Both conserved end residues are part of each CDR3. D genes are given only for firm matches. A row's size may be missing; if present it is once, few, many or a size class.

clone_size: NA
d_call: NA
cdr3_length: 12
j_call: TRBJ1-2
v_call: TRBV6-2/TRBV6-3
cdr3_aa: CASSYSSGGYTF
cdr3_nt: TGTGCCAGCAGTTATTCATCTGGCGGCTACACCTTC

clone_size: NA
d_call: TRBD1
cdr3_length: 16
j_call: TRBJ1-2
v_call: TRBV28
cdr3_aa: CASNRIHRGFDYGYTF
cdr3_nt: TGTGCCAGCAACCGGATACACAGGGGATTCGACTATGGCTACACCTTC

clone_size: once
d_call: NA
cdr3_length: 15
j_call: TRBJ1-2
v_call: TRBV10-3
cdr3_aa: CAISDHGGRDYGYTF
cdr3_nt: TGTGCCATCAGTGATCACGGGGGGCGCGACTATGGCTACACCTTC

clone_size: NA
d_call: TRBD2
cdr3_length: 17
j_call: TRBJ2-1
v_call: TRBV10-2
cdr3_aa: CACREGLAGGYRDEQFF
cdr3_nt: TGCGCCTGCCGAGAGGGACTAGCAGGCGGGTATAGGGATGAGCAGTTCTTC

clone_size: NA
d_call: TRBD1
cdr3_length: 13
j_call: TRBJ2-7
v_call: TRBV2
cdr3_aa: CASVGQGAYEQYF
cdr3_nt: TGTGCCAGCGTCGGACAGGGGGCCTACGAGCAGTACTTC

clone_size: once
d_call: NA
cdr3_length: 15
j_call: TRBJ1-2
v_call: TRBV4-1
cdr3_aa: CASSPNPPGNYGYTF
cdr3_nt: TGCGCCAGCAGCCCAAACCCCCCAGGCAACTATGGCTACACCTTC

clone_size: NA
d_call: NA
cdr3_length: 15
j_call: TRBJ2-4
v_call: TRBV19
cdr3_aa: CASSNPFLERNIQYF
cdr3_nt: TGTGCCAGTAGTAATCCCTTCCTAGAGAGGAACATTCAGTACTTC

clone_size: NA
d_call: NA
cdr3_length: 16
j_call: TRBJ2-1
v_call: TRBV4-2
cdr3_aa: CASSQDMRPSYNEQFF
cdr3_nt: TGTGCCAGCAGCCAAGATATGAGGCCCTCCTACAATGAGCAGTTCTTC

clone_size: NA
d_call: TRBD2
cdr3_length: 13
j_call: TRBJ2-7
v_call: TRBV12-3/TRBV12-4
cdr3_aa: CNKEAGASYEQYF
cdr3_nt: TGTAACAAGGAAGCGGGAGCATCCTACGAGCAGTACTTC

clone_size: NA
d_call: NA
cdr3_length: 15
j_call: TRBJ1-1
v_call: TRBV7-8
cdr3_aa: CASSSPPGMNTEAFF
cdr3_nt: TGTGCCAGCAGCTCCCCTCCGGGAATGAACACTGAAGCTTTCTTT

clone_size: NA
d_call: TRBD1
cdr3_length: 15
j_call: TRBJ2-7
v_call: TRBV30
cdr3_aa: CAWSGHTGASYEQYF
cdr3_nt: TGTGCCTGGAGTGGCCACACAGGGGCATCCTACGAGCAGTACTTC

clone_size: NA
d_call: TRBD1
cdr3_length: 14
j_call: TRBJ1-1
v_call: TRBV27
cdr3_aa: CASRPWDSWTEAFF
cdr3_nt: TGTGCCAGCAGGCCCTGGGACAGTTGGACTGAAGCTTTCTTT

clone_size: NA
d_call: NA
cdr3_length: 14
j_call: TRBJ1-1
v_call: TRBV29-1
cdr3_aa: CSVGRRAGYTEAFF
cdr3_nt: TGCAGCGTTGGACGCAGGGCTGGGTACACTGAAGCTTTCTTT

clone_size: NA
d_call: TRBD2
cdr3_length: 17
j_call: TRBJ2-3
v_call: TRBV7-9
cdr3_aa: CASSPRLAGGHTDTQYF
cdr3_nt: TGTGCCAGCAGCCCTCGACTAGCGGGAGGACACACAGATACGCAGTATTTT

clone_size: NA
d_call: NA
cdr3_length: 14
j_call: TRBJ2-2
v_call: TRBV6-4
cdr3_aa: CASSAGYNTGELFF
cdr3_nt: TGTGCCAGCAGTGCAGGGTATAACACCGGGGAGCTGTTTTTT

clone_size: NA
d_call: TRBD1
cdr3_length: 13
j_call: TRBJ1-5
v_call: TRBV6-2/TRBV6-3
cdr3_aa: CASSPQGDGPQHF
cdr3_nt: TGTGCCAGCAGCCCCCAGGGGGACGGGCCCCAGCATTTT

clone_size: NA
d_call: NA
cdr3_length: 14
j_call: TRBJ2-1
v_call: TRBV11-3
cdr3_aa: CASSPHRSYNEQFF
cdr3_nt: TGTGCCAGCAGCCCACACAGGTCCTACAATGAGCAGTTCTTC

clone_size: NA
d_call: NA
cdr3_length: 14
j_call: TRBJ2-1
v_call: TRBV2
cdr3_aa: CASRSLTVGGEQFF
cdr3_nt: TGTGCCAGCCGTAGTTTAACCGTGGGGGGTGAGCAGTTCTTC

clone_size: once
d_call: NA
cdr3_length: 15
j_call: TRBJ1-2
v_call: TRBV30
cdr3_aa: CAWSRDHDSNYGYTF
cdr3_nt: TGTGCCTGGAGCCGAGACCACGACAGTAACTATGGCTACACCTTC

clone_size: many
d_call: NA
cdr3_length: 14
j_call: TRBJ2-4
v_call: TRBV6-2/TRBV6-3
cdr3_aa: CASSYSGAKNIQYF
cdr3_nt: TGTGCCAGCAGTTACAGCGGGGCCAAAAACATTCAGTACTTC

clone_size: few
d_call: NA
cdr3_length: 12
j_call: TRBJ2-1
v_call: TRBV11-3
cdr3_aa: CASSLSGNEQFF
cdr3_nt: TGTGCCAGCAGCTTATCCGGGAATGAGCAGTTCTTC

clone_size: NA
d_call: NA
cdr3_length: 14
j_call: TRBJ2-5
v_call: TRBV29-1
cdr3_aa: CSVGSSGSSETQYF
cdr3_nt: TGCAGCGTTGGATCTTCGGGTAGCTCGGAGACCCAGTACTTC

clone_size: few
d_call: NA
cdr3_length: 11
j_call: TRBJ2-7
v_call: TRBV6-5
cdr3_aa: CASRSHYEQYF
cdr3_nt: TGTGCCAGCAGGTCACACTACGAGCAGTACTTC

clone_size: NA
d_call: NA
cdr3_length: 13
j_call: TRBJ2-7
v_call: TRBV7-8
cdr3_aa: CASSLAGENEQYF
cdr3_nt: TGTGCCAGCAGCTTAGCGGGAGAGAACGAGCAGTACTTC

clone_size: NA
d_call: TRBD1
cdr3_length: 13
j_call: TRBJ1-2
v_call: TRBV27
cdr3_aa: CASSLDRAWGYTF
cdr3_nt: TGTGCCAGCAGTTTAGACAGGGCGTGGGGCTACACCTTC

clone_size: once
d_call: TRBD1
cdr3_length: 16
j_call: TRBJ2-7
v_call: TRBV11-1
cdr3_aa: CASSPQAGTVAHEQYF
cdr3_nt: TGTGCCAGCAGCCCCCAAGCTGGGACAGTCGCCCACGAGCAGTACTTC

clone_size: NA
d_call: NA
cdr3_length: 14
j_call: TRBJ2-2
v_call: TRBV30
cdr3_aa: CAWSVLGNTGELFF
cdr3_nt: TGTGCCTGGAGTGTACTGGGCAACACCGGGGAGCTGTTTTTT

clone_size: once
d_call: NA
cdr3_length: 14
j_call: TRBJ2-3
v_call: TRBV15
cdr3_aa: CATSRERAPDTQYF
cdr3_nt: TGTGCCACCAGCAGAGAGAGGGCCCCAGATACGCAGTATTTT

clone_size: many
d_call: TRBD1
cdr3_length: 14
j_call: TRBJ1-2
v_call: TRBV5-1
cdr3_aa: CASSSTGGVDGYTF
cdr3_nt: TGCGCCAGCAGCTCGACAGGGGGCGTCGATGGCTACACCTTC

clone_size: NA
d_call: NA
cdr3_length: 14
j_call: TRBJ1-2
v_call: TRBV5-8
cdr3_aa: CASRSTGLGYGYTF
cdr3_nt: TGTGCCAGCAGGTCCACAGGTCTCGGCTATGGCTACACCTTC

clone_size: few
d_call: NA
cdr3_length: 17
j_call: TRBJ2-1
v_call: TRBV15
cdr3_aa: CATSNRRTSLGYNEQFF
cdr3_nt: TGTGCCACCAGCAACCGTAGAACTAGCCTTGGATACAATGAGCAGTTCTTC

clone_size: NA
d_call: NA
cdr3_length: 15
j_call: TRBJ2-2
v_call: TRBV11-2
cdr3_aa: CASSYRAEVTGELFF
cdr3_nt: TGTGCCAGCAGCTACAGGGCGGAGGTCACCGGGGAGCTGTTTTTT

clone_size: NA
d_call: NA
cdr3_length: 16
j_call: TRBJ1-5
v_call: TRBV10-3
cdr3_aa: CAISTPHRVLNQPQHF
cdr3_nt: TGTGCCATCAGCACTCCGCACCGGGTTCTCAATCAGCCCCAGCATTTT